One and the same sample provided the 8 T cell receptor beta chains below, sequenced in a study of response to subunit inactivated influenza vaccine. A single record per CDR3 protein comes from TCRdb applying MiXCR to the RT-PCR reads. The sample records some 800,000 distinct CDR3 sequences, around 20% being singletons. Sequencing was performed on PBMCs from blood, taken roughly 5 days after vaccination. Receptors were obtained from a man aged 50-59 years who received an inactivated influenza vaccine.

Only a few counts were recorded for this clonotype. The chain employs TRBV20-1 and TRBJ2-7; 10 nucleotides agree with TRBD1. J lost 6 bases, V lost 0 bases, and 14 bases had no gene match. Germline assignment: CDR1 DFQATT and CDR2 SNEGSKA (reference sequence). The CDR3 has 17 amino acids. For the CDR3, the DNA is TGCAGTGCTAGAGATTGGGGGTTGACAGGGGGCACGGGCGAGCAGTACTTC. This sequence encodes CSARDWGLTGGTGEQYF.

The chain is built from TRBV7-8 and TRBJ2-1; D is ambiguous. Germline-derived CDR1 and CDR2 are SGHVS and FQNEAQ. This CDR3 is 15 amino acids long. V was shortened by 0 bases and J by 3 bases, with 9 bases between the two germline ends. This CDR3 is CASSLAQTVYNEQFF. The DNA for the CDR3 is TGTGCCAGCAGCTTAGCACAGACCGTCTACAATGAGCAGTTCTTC.

This rearrangement joins TRBV29-1 to TRBJ1-1; D gene ambiguous. V lost 3 bases, J lost 0 bases, and 8 bases lay in between. The CDR3 totals 13 residues. Per the germline V gene, CDR1 is SQVTM and CDR2 is ANQGSEA. The CDR3 spells CSVDPEMNTEAFF. CDR3 DNA: TGCAGCGTTGACCCGGAAATGAACACTGAAGCTTTCTTT. Full variable domain (rest looked up from reference TRBV29-1 and TRBJ1-1): SAVISQKPSRDICQRGTSLTIQCQVDSQVTMMFWYRQQPGQSLTLIATANQGSEATYESGFVIDKFPISRPNLTFSTLTVSNMSPEDSSIYLCSVDPEMNTEAFFGQGTRLTVV.

V usage is TRBV6-1 and J usage is TRBJ2-1; tentatively, D is TRBD1 (6 bases). Trimming pared 7 bases from V and 3 bases from J, leaving 16 bases between. The CDR3 contains 15 residues. CDR1 and CDR2 from the germline V gene are MNHNS and SASEGT. CDR3 region: CASIWSGQNYNEQFF. The CDR3 coding sequence is TGTGCCAGCATATGGTCCGGACAGAACTACAATGAGCAGTTCTTC.

Only a few counts were recorded for this clonotype. The chain links TRBV20-1 to TRBJ1-1; TRBD1 is a possible D gene (5 bases). The V end was cut by 4 bases, the J end by 5 bases, with 23 bases between. Germline-derived CDR1 and CDR2 are DFQATT and SNEGSKA (reference sequence). The CDR3 runs 16 residues. The CDR3 sequence: CSAKGFVRESGTEAFF. CDR3 sequence (DNA): TGCAGTGCTAAAGGGTTCGTTCGGGAATCAGGGACTGAAGCTTTCTTT.

V is TRBV6-1 and J is TRBJ2-2, with 11 bases matching TRBD2. The CDR3 has 14 amino acids. V lost 9 bases and J lost 4; bases outside the gene matches: 4. The germline CDR1 and CDR2 sequences are MNHNS and SASEGT. CDR3 coding DNA: TGTGCCAGTCTAGCGGGGGGTGCCACCGGGGAGCTGTTTTTT. Its translation: CASLAGGATGELFF.

Here the CDR3 DNA reads TGTGCCAGCAGCCAAGAGGGGGGAAGGGAGCAGTACTTC. Its protein is CASSQEGGREQYF. This chain links TRBV4-2 with TRBJ2-7; D is possibly TRBD2 (6 bases). Germline V gene data show CDR1 as LGHNA and CDR2 as YNFKEQ. V was trimmed by 0 bases and J by 7 bases, leaving 10 bases between them. The CDR3 runs 13 residues.

The chain links TRBV3-1 to TRBJ1-6; D unclear. Germline V gene data show CDR1 as LGHDT and CDR2 as YNNKEL (reference sequence). This CDR3 region has 17 residues. V was trimmed by 3 bases and J by 2 bases, leaving 14 bases between them. CDR3 sequence: CASSHAPAGTYNSPLHF. In DNA form, the CDR3 reads TGTGCCAGCAGCCATGCTCCGGCGGGCACCTATAATTCACCCCTCCACTTT.